One and the same sample provided the 8 T cell receptor beta chains below, sequenced in a study of shared clonotypes between healthy human individuals. Only in-frame clones appear in the TCRdb table, and some are missing; sequencing was by immunoSEQ multiplex PCR. This table holds 230,000 or so clones, over 50% found once. Sequencing was done on a sample of memory CD4+ T cells sorted from blood. The subset here: CD45RA-negative fraction. The source of these receptors is a man in his thirties or forties in good health.

The chain links TRBV6-6 to TRBJ2-6; no definite D call. Trimming left V 0 bases short and J 4 bases short, with 10 bases between. Germline assignment: CDR1 MNHNY and CDR2 SVGAGI (reference sequence). This CDR3 contains 16 residues. CDR3 amino acids: CASSYSGVSGANVLTF. CDR3 DNA: TGTGCCAGCAGTTACTCAGGAGTATCAGGGGCCAACGTCCTGACTTTC.

This clone was detected only a few times. CDR3 DNA sequence: TGCGCCAGCAGCCCCGAGTGGTCTGGGGCCAACGTCCTGACTTTC. Translated, it gives CASSPEWSGANVLTF. The V gene is TRBV4-3, the J gene TRBJ2-6, with D unclear. Germline V lookup: CDR1 LGHNA, CDR2 YSLEER. The V end lost 4 bases, the J end lost 1 base, and 8 bases lay between the germline ends. The CDR3 length is 15 residues.

The genes are TRBV30 and TRBJ2-7; 7 nucleotides align to TRBD2. V trimming: 0 bases; J trimming: 4 bases; junction bases outside the gene matches: 9. This CDR3 is built from 15 residues. Germline-derived CDR1 and CDR2 are GTSNPN and SVGIG (reference sequence). CDR3 sequence reads: CAWSVGSGVVYEQYF. DNA for the CDR3: TGTGCCTGGAGTGTAGGGAGCGGGGTGGTATACGAGCAGTACTTC.

This rearrangement joins TRBV18 to TRBJ2-1; D perhaps matches TRBD1 (5 bases). Germline assignment: CDR1 KGHSH and CDR2 LQKENI. This CDR3 comprises 13 residues. The germline V and J ends were trimmed by 2 bases and 10 bases, with 12 bases remaining between them. The CDR3 bases are TGTGCCAGCTCACCAGTAGGACAACAGGAGCAGTTCTTC. Protein product: CASSPVGQQEQFF.

This clone was counted at least ten times. Within the sample, other DNA sequences also encode this same CDR3. The chain uses TRBV29-1 and TRBJ2-5; D uncertain. The CDR3 runs to 12 residues. V was shortened by 2 bases and J by 2 bases, with 6 bases between the two germline ends. Germline V gene sequence: CDR1 SQVTM, CDR2 ANQGSEA. The CDR3 spells CSVESAQETQYF. As DNA, the CDR3 is TGCAGCGTTGAATCGGCACAAGAGACCCAGTACTTC. Filled out from reference TRBV29-1 and TRBJ2-5, the complete variable domain reads SAVISQKPSRDICQRGTSLTIQCQVDSQVTMMFWYRQQPGQSLTLIATANQGSEATYESGFVIDKFPISRPNLTFSTLTVSNMSPEDSSIYLCSVESAQETQYFGPGTRLLVL.

The chain recombines TRBV11-2 with TRBJ1-5, with 7 bases matching TRBD1. V was pared by 1 base and J by 3 bases, with 12 bases of the junction left unmatched. CDR3 length equals 18 residues. From germline, CDR1 is SGHAT and CDR2 FQNNGV. In nucleotides, the CDR3 is TGTGCCAGCAGCTTAGGAAGGGCCAGGGGGTGGCTCAATCAGCCCCAGCATTTT. Translating it yields CASSLGRARGWLNQPQHF. Filled out from reference TRBV11-2 and TRBJ1-5, the complete variable domain reads EAGVAQSPRYKIIEKRQSVAFWCNPISGHATLYWYQQILGQGPKLLIQFQNNGVVDDSQLPKDRFSAERLKGVDSTLKIQPAKLEDSAVYLCASSLGRARGWLNQPQHFGDGTRLSIL.

Concerning this clone: This likely came from a read error, as a far larger clone is one base away. The chain employs TRBV5-3 and TRBJ2-1; D is perhaps TRBD2 (6 bases). TRBV5-3 is designated an ORF whose function remains uncertain. The CDR3 has 15 residues. V was cut by 8 bases and J by 0 bases, with 15 bases left in between. The CDR3 region has the DNA TGTGCCAGCAGCGTAGCGGAGAGCTCCTACAATGAGCAGTTCTTC. Encoded protein: CASSVAESSYNEQFF.

Of note for this clone: A much larger clonotype is one base distant, so this may be a read error. Other DNA sequences in this specimen translate into the identical CDR3. The rearrangement joins TRBV7-2 to TRBJ1-1; D perhaps matches TRBD1 (6 bases). The CDR3 length is 13 residues. Per the germline V gene, CDR1 is SGHTA and CDR2 is FQGNSA. Trimming left V 5 bases short and J 1 base short, with 8 bases between. The DNA of the CDR3 is TGTGCCAGCAGCCCGGGACAGAACACTGAAGCTTTCTTT. As protein: CASSPGQNTEAFF.